These T cell receptor beta chains were read from a single sample in a study of shared clonotypes between healthy human individuals. Data came from immunoSEQ multiplex PCR; TCRdb stores just in-frame clones and leaves some out. The sample has hundreds of thousands of clones, approximately 96% seen once; the top ten hold roughly 0.1%. Sequencing was carried out using naive CD8+ T cells sorted from blood. These receptors were taken from a woman aged 25 to 39 in good health. CDR3s include the opening cysteine and the closing phenylalanine or tryptophan. The order of the fields is clone size, J gene, V gene, D gene, CDR3 protein, CDR3 DNA. D genes are given only for firm matches. Size is omitted from some rows. Given values are once, few, many or a class for expanded clones.

NA	TRBJ2-3	TRBV13	TRBD2	CASSFGLAGVLADTQYF	TGTGCCAGCAGCTTCGGACTAGCGGGAGTGCTGGCAGATACGCAGTATTTT
NA	TRBJ1-2	TRBV5-1	NA	CASSLAGADGYTF	TGCGCCAGCAGCTTAGCAGGGGCGGATGGCTACACCTTC
NA	TRBJ2-2	TRBV9	NA	CASSPRKSRSRNTGELFF	TGTGCCAGCAGCCCACGAAAATCCAGGTCCCGAAACACCGGGGAGCTGTTTTTT
once	TRBJ2-1	TRBV28	NA	CASSLAGESSYNEQFF	TGTGCCAGCAGTTTAGCCGGGGAGAGCTCCTACAATGAGCAGTTCTTC
NA	TRBJ2-1	TRBV5-1	TRBD2	CASSLENGRSGNEQFF	TGCGCCAGCAGCTTGGAAAACGGGAGGTCGGGCAATGAGCAGTTCTTC
NA	TRBJ1-2	TRBV6-1	NA	CASSEMESPHGYTF	TGTGCCAGCAGTGAAATGGAGTCGCCGCATGGCTACACCTTC
NA	TRBJ2-7	TRBV6-1	TRBD2	CASSELPSGYEQYF	TGTGCCAGCAGTGAACTCCCTAGCGGGTACGAGCAGTACTTC
NA	TRBJ1-2	TRBV30	NA	CAWSPAGNNYGYTF	TGTGCCTGGAGTCCGGCCGGGAATAACTATGGCTACACCTTC
once	TRBJ2-7	TRBV29-1	NA	CSVEEGGYEQYF	TGCAGCGTTGAAGAAGGCGGGTACGAGCAGTACTTC
NA	TRBJ1-4	TRBV21-1	NA	CASSKGQGSSSTNEKLFF	TGTGCCAGCAGCAAAGGGCAGGGTAGCAGTTCAACTAATGAAAAACTGTTTTTT
NA	TRBJ2-7	TRBV27	NA	CASSFSPSSAYEQYF	TGTGCCAGCAGTTTTTCTCCTAGTTCCGCTTACGAGCAGTACTTC
NA	TRBJ2-5	TRBV15	NA	CATSRGVEETQYF	TGTGCCACCAGCAGGGGGGTAGAAGAGACCCAGTACTTC
NA	TRBJ1-4	TRBV19	NA	CASSIEEGINEKLFF	TGTGCCAGTAGTATAGAAGAGGGGATCAATGAAAAACTGTTTTTT
once	TRBJ2-7	TRBV13	TRBD2	CASSPEREEPLRGQYF	TGTGCCAGCAGCCCGGAGCGGGAGGAACCCCTACGAGGGCAGTACTTC
NA	TRBJ2-1	TRBV7-3	TRBD2	CASSGTSGSSYNEQFF	TGTGCCAGCAGCGGGACTAGCGGAAGCTCCTACAATGAGCAGTTCTTC
NA	TRBJ2-7	TRBV28	TRBD2	CASSLLAGAYEQYF	TGTGCCAGCAGTTTACTAGCGGGGGCCTACGAGCAGTACTTC
NA	TRBJ2-1	TRBV5-3	TRBD1	CARRQGQGANSYNEQFF	TGTGCCAGAAGACAGGGACAGGGGGCGAACTCCTACAATGAGCAGTTCTTC